One sample yielded the 14 T cell receptor beta chains listed below, sequenced in a study of shared clonotypes between healthy human individuals (dated by TCRdb to about 2020). The method was the immunoSEQ multiplex PCR assay. TCRdb re-hosts the immuneACCESS table, in-frame sequences only. Its copies lack some clones; in the studies checked, an unresolved V gene accounts for under half of them, and the cause for the rest is not known. Present in this sample are a few million clones, more than 90% of which were seen just once. Jointly, the top ten make up roughly 0.14% of the sample. Sequenced input: naive CD4+ T cells sorted from blood. The intended sense of this specimen's cell subset or site label: CD45RA+ positively selected. The receptors here all came from a young man in good health.

This clone was found a few times. Other DNA sequences in the same sample also yield this CDR3. This chain joins TRBV5-1 and TRBJ1-2; TRBD1 matches at 9 bases. V dropped 0 bases and J dropped 4; count of bases not matched to a gene: 1. CDR1 SGHRS and CDR2 YFSETQ come from the germline V gene. This CDR3 comprises 14 residues. CDR3 sequence (DNA): TGCGCCAGCAGCTTGGGACAGGGGGGCTATGGCTACACCTTC. As protein: CASSLGQGGYGYTF. The full variable domain, rest sourced from reference TRBV5-1 and TRBJ1-2, is KAGVTQTPRYLIKTRGQQVTLSCSPISGHRSVSWYQQTPGQGLQFLFEYFSETQRNKGNFPGRFSGRQFSNSRSEMNVSTLELGDSALYLCASSLGQGGYGYTFGSGTRLTVV.

The chain employs TRBV10-1 and TRBJ1-5; D unclear. This CDR3 has 12 amino acids. The ends were cut back, 2 bases at V and 6 bases at J, with 5 bases in the middle. The germline gives CDR1 WNHNN, CDR2 SYGVQD (reference sequence). The CDR3 protein is CASSENAQPQHF. CDR3 DNA sequence: TGCGCCAGCAGTGAGAACGCTCAGCCCCAGCATTTT.

The sample holds a few counts of this clone. The chain is built from TRBV9 and TRBJ1-6; D is perhaps TRBD1 (6 bases). CDR1 is SGDLS and CDR2 is YYNGEE in the germline V gene. Trimming left V 3 bases short and J 14 bases short, with 18 bases between. CDR3 length equals 14 residues. The CDR3: CASSEGTTGGSLHF. The CDR3 DNA follows: TGTGCCAGCAGCGAGGGGACGACAGGCGGGTCCCTCCACTTT.

This clone was picked up a small number of times. This rearrangement joins TRBV5-1 to TRBJ2-3, with D perhaps matching TRBD2 (6 bases). CDR3 size: 14 residues. The V gene lost 2 bases and the J gene lost 2 bases, with 9 bases spanning the gap. The germline CDR1 and CDR2 sequences are SGHRS and YFSETQ. The CDR3 sequence is CASSFQRATDTQYF. The DNA for the CDR3 is TGCGCCAGCAGCTTTCAGCGGGCCACAGATACGCAGTATTTT. The full variable domain, its missing parts supplied by reference TRBV5-1 and TRBJ2-3, is KAGVTQTPRYLIKTRGQQVTLSCSPISGHRSVSWYQQTPGQGLQFLFEYFSETQRNKGNFPGRFSGRQFSNSRSEMNVSTLELGDSALYLCASSFQRATDTQYFGPGTRLTVL.

This clone was recorded only once. V usage is TRBV2 and J usage is TRBJ2-5, with 7 bases that match TRBD2. The J call may be faulty, since TRBJ2-7 better matches the DNA end. This CDR3 comprises 16 residues. CDR1 is SNHLY, CDR2 FYNNEI, per germline. The CDR3 is CASREGWASGPYEQYF. For the CDR3, the DNA is TGTGCCAGCAGGGAGGGTTGGGCTAGCGGACCATACGAGCAGTACTTC.

This clone has only one observation. This sequence joins TRBV5-1 and TRBJ2-3; 7 bases match TRBD2. The CDR3 runs to 15 residues. Germline V gene lookup returns CDR1 SGHRS and CDR2 YFSETQ. V shed 0 bases, J shed 5 bases, and the junction held 6 bases outside the gene matches. CDR3 DNA sequence: TGCGCCAGCAGCTTGGCGGCGGGAGCGGGAGATACGCAGTATTTT. Its protein product is CASSLAAGAGDTQYF.

In this sample, this clone turned up a few times. In DNA, the CDR3 is TGCGCCAGCAGCTTGGACAGGGAGGAAGCTTTCTTT. This sequence encodes CASSLDREEAFF. The V call is TRBV5-1, the J call TRBJ1-1; the D gene is possibly TRBD1 (6 bases). Germline V gene sequence: CDR1 SGHRS, CDR2 YFSETQ. V was cut by 0 bases and J by 8 bases, with 8 bases left in between. The CDR3 extends over 12 amino acids.

This chain joins TRBV18 and TRBJ2-3; 10 positions agree with TRBD1. The CDR3 has 18 amino acids. V lost 6 bases and J lost 6; bases outside the gene matches: 18. CDR1 is KGHSH, CDR2 LQKENI, per germline. The CDR3 protein is CASSSQVGGQGNTDTQYF. The CDR3 region has the DNA TGTGCCAGCTCCAGCCAAGTAGGGGGACAGGGGAATACGGATACGCAGTATTTT.

This CDR3 reads CASSQGQGKSSYEQYF. The CDR3 DNA is TGCGCCAGCAGCCAAGGACAGGGGAAGAGCTCCTACGAGCAGTACTTC. This chain connects TRBV4-1 to TRBJ2-7, with 8 bases matching TRBD1. The germline V gene has CDR1 MGHRA and CDR2 YSYEKL. V lost 1 base to trimming and J lost 0 bases; unmatched junction nucleotides: 5. The CDR3 covers 16 residues.

The chain has TRBV30 and TRBJ1-6; D unresolved. CDR1 and CDR2 from the germline V gene are GTSNPN and SVGIG (reference sequence). The CDR3 sequence is 13 residues long. V was shortened by 5 bases and J by 8 bases, with 13 bases between the two germline ends. In nucleotides, the CDR3 is TGTGCCTGGGGGGTGCTACGAGATTCACCCCTCCACTTT. Amino acids: CAWGVLRDSPLHF.

The V and J genes are TRBV7-9 and TRBJ1-5; no reliable D call. CDR3 length: 12 residues. CDR1 is SEHNR and CDR2 is FQNEAQ in the germline V gene (reference sequence). V gave up 1 base and J gave up 7 bases, with 5 bases separating them. CDR3 DNA sequence: TGTGCCAGCAGCTTAGGTACGCAGCCCCAGCATTTT. Protein: CASSLGTQPQHF.

With respect to this clone: Other DNA sequences in the same sample also yield this CDR3. This chain connects TRBV28 to TRBJ1-6; a weak D match, TRBD1 (5 bases). Germline lookup yields CDR1 MDHEN and CDR2 SYDVKM. CDR3 size: 16 residues. V lost 4 bases and J lost 0, with 10 bases in between. In DNA form, the CDR3 reads TGTGCCAGCAGTTCAGGGTCTAGCTCCTATAATTCACCCCTCCACTTT. Translated: CASSSGSSSYNSPLHF.

This rearrangement joins TRBV28 to TRBJ2-2; D may be TRBD2 (5 bases). The germline gives CDR1 MDHEN, CDR2 SYDVKM. The length of the CDR3 is 15 residues. The V and J ends lost 2 bases and 6 bases respectively, with 13 bases between them. The chain's CDR3 is CASSLMLWGAGELFF. As DNA, the CDR3 is TGTGCCAGCAGTTTAATGTTGTGGGGAGCCGGGGAGCTGTTTTTT.

V and J are TRBV9 and TRBJ1-6; no clear D. Looked up from germline, CDR1 is SGDLS and CDR2 is YYNGEE. The V end was cut by 3 bases, the J end by 0 bases, with 13 bases between. The CDR3 is 17 residues long. CDR3 residues: CASSGGLWSSYNSPLHF. Here the CDR3 DNA reads TGTGCCAGCAGCGGGGGTTTATGGAGCTCCTATAATTCACCCCTCCACTTT.